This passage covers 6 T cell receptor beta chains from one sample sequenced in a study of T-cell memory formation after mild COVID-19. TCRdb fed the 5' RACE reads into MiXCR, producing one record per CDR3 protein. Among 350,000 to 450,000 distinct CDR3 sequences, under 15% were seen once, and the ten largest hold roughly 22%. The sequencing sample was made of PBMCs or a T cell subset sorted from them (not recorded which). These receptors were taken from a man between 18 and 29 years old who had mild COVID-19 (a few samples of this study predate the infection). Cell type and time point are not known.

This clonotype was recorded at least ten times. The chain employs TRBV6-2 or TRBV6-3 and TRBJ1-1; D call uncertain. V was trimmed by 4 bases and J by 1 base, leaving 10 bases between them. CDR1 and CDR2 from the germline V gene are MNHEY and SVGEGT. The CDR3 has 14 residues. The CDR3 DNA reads TGTGCCAGCAGTTTCCGGACGGGGAACACTGAAGCTTTCTTT. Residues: CASSFRTGNTEAFF.

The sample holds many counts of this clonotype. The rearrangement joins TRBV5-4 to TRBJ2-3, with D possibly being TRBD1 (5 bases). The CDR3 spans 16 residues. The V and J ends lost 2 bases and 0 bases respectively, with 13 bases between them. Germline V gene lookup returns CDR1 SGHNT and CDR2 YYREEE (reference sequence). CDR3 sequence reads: CASSLSRVRSTDTQYF. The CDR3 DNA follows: TGTGCCAGCAGCTTAAGCAGGGTGAGGAGCACAGATACGCAGTATTTT.

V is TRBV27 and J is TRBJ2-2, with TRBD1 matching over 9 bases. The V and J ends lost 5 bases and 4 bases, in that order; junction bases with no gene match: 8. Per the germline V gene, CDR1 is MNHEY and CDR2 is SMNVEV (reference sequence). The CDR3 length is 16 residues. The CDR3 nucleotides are TGTGCCAGCAGTCCGGGACAGGGAACGGGCACCGGGGAGCTGTTTTTT. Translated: CASSPGQGTGTGELFF.

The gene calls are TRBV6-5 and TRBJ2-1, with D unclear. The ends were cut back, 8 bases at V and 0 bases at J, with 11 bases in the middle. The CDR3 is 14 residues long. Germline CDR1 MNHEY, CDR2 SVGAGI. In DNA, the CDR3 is TGTGCCAGCTGCTTGGCTAGCTCCTACAATGAGCAGTTCTTC. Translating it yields CASCLASSYNEQFF.

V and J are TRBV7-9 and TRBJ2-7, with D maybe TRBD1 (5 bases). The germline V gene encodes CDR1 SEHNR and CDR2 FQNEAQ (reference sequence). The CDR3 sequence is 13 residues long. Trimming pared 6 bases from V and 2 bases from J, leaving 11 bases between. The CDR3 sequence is CASSTQGTYEQYV. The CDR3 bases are TGTGCCAGCAGTACCCAGGGTACCTACGAGCAGTACGTC.

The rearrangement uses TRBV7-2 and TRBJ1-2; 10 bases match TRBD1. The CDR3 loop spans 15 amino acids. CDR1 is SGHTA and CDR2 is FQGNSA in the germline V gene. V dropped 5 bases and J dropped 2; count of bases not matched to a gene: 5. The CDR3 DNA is TGTGCCAGCAGCCCAGACAGGGGGCGCAACTATGGCTACACCTTC. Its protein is CASSPDRGRNYGYTF.